This TCR beta chain emerged from a study of blood T cell repertoires in COVID-19. The protocol was immunoSEQ multiplex PCR, while the TCRdb copy is restricted to in-frame clones and leaves out a portion. The sample carries about 380,000 clones, 85% recorded once. This CDR3 region has 15 residues. Per germline, CDR1 LNHDA and CDR2 SQIVND (reference sequence). V dropped 5 bases and J dropped 2 bases, with 13 bases sitting between them. The specimen was peripheral blood. The chain uses TRBV19 and TRBJ1-5, with a weak D call TRBD1 (5 bases). This sequence was found in a woman between 18 and 29 years old with acute or convalescent COVID-19. CDR3 sequence (DNA): TGTGCCAGTAGTCCCCGGGGGACGGGCAATCAGCCCCAGCATTTT. Amino acids: CASSPRGTGNQPQHF. Complete variable domain (other parts from reference TRBV19 and TRBJ1-5): DGGITQSPKYLFRKEGQNVTLSCEQNLNHDAMYWYRQDPGQGLRLIYYSQIVNDFQKGDIAEGYSVSREKKESFPLTVTSAQKNPTAFYLCASSPRGTGNQPQHFGDGTRLSIL.